Following are 5 T cell receptor beta chains from one sample sequenced in a study of monozygotic twins with inflammatory bowel disease. TCRdb re-analyzed the 5' RACE reads; it lists each CDR3 protein once, without DNA. The sample data list some 440,000 distinct CDR3 sequences. Sequencing was carried out using blood. These receptors originate from a human donor with ulcerative colitis or Crohn's disease, or a healthy co-twin of an affected twin (not recorded which).

The V call is TRBV20-1, the J call TRBJ2-3; there is no DNA to check the TCRdb D call of TRBD2. The CDR3 sequence is 16 residues long. The germline gives CDR1 DFQATT, CDR2 SNEGSKA (reference sequence). The CDR3 loop reads CSARPALAGGADTQYF.

The V gene is TRBV4-1, the J gene TRBJ2-7; the D gene TCRdb calls, TRBD2, cannot be checked with no DNA. The CDR3 runs to 17 residues. Looked up from germline, CDR1 is MGHRA and CDR2 is YSYEKL. CDR3 in amino acids: CASSQEVLGQAPYEQYF.

The chain recombines TRBV7-2 with TRBJ1-5. The CDR3 runs to 17 residues. The V gene's germline CDR1 is SGHTA and CDR2 FQGNSA. The CDR3 sequence: CASSLVPAGSSNQPQHF. Supplemented by reference TRBV7-2 and TRBJ1-5, the full variable domain reads GAGVSQSPSNKVTEKGKDVELRCDPISGHTALYWYRQSLGQGLEFLIYFQGNSAPDKSGLPSDRFSAERTGGSVSTLTIQRTQQEDSAVYLCASSLVPAGSSNQPQHFGDGTRLSIL.

The CDR3 loop reads CASRLSGRSTDTQYF. The V and J genes are TRBV7-2 and TRBJ2-3; TCRdb outputs TRBD2, but without DNA this stays unchecked. Germline V lookup: CDR1 SGHTA, CDR2 FQGNSA. This CDR3 comprises 15 residues. The variable domain in full, completed from reference TRBV7-2 and TRBJ2-3, reads GAGVSQSPSNKVTEKGKDVELRCDPISGHTALYWYRQSLGQGLEFLIYFQGNSAPDKSGLPSDRFSAERTGGSVSTLTIQRTQQEDSAVYLCASRLSGRSTDTQYFGPGTRLTVL.

The chain has TRBV7-2 and TRBJ2-2. Looked up from germline, CDR1 is SGHTA and CDR2 is FQGNSA. The CDR3 runs 14 residues. The CDR3 region is CASSLGDAVGELFF.